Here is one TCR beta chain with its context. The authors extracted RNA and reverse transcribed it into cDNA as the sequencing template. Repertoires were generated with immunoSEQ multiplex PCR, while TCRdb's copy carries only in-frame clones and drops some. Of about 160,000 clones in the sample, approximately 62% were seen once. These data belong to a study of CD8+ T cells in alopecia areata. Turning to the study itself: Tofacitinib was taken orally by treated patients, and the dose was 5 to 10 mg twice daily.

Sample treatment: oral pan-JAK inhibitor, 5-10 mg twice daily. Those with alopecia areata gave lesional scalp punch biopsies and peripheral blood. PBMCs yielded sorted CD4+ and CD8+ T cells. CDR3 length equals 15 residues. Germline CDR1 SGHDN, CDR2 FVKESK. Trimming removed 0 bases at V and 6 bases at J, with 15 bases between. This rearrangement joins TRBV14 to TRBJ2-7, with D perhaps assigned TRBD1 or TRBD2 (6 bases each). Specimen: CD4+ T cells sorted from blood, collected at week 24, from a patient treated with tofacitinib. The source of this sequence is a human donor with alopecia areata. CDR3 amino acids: CASSQDGGGLREQYF. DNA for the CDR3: TGTGCCAGCAGCCAAGATGGAGGGGGGTTGCGCGAGCAGTACTTC.